This T cell receptor (beta chain) was sequenced during a study of beta chain features in type 1 diabetes. This clone showed up just a few times. Every bit of the isolated RNA underwent reverse transcription, so sequencing read expressed TCRB transcripts. Here immunoSEQ multiplex PCR was the method, and the copy in TCRdb shows in-frame clones only, minus some. Among under 500,000 clones listed, about 29% were seen once. Trimming took 7 bases from V and 5 from J; bases not matched to a gene: 6. CDR3 length equals 13 residues. Germline CDR1 SGHTA, CDR2 FQGNSA. The rearrangement uses TRBV7-2 and TRBJ1-1; 8 bases fit TRBD1. The sequencing input was naive CD4+ T cells from blood. This TCR was sampled from a man aged 18 to 29 in good health. The CDR3 region has the DNA TGTGCCAGCACCGACAGGGGATGGACTGAAGCTTTCTTT. As protein: CASTDRGWTEAFF.